This T cell receptor beta chain was captured by sequencing in a study of cytomegalovirus exposure and HLA in healthy donors. Study at large: Of more than 350 genotyped donors, about 80% clustered with self-reported Caucasian donors.

General observations from the study: Links to common viral pathogens appeared, in a later analysis, for several of the most significant clusters. When a later analysis was performed, an Asian-associated ancestry cluster reportedly had fewer N-insertions than the roughly 640-donor mean. A few CMV-associated chains were confirmed in vitro to be specific for CMV antigens.

The PCR employed 60 Vbeta primers together with 13 Jbeta primers. The table came from immunoSEQ multiplex PCR; TCRdb's copy has only in-frame clones and leaves some out. The data show 200,000 to 250,000 clones, about 81% seen once. With respect to this clone: Antigen: not known.

Germline lookup yields CDR1 MGHRA and CDR2 YSYEKL. The CDR3 covers 14 residues. V lost 2 bases and J lost 8; bases outside the gene matches: 8. The source is a woman aged 40 to 49 in good health and CMV-seropositive. V and J are TRBV4-1 and TRBJ1-2, with 7 bases lining up with TRBD1. Sequences were obtained from PBMCs. CDR3 DNA sequence: TGCGCCAGCAGCCAACCCGGACAGGTTCGAGGCTACACCTTC. This translates into CASSQPGQVRGYTF.